These 7 T cell receptor beta chains originate from one sample sequenced in a study of T cells in Graves' hyperthyroidism and ophthalmopathy. It was RNA transcripts that yielded the amplified TCR beta CDR3 regions. The primer set for the first-round RT-PCR of the TCR CDR3 was HTBI. TCRdb passed the multiplex PCR reads through MiXCR, listing each CDR3 protein once. The table has roughly 290,000 distinct CDR3 sequences, about 13% seen once. The sample comprised blood. Source of these receptors: a woman in her thirties or forties with Graves' hyperthyroidism.

For this clonotype: The missing conserved phenylalanine or tryptophan at the end of this CDR3 makes a read error likely. The genes are TRBV5-1 and TRBJ1-2; D is perhaps TRBD1 (6 bases). The germline CDR1 and CDR2 sequences are SGHRS and YFSETQ. This CDR3 has 15 amino acids. V lost 1 base and J 4 bases, leaving 14 bases between the germline ends. CDR3 sequence: CASSLSGEELYGYTL. CDR3 DNA sequence: TGCGCCAGCAGCTTGTCAGGGGAAGAACTCTATGGCTACACCCTC.

This clonotype was recorded many times. The chain has TRBV9 and TRBJ1-1; D remains unclear. The CDR3 length is 14 residues. Trimming took off 0 bases at V and 0 bases at J, with 6 bases between the two ends. Germline CDR1 is SGDLS and CDR2 is YYNGEE. The CDR3 region is CASSVDNLNTEAFF. Written as DNA, the CDR3 is TGTGCCAGCAGCGTAGATAACCTGAACACTGAAGCTTTCTTT.

This clonotype was seen only a few times. J is TRBJ2-1 and V is TRBV27; D uncertain. V dropped 3 bases and J dropped 8 bases, with 11 bases sitting between them. Germline assignment: CDR1 MNHEY and CDR2 SMNVEV (reference sequence). The CDR3 contains 13 residues. CDR3 region: CASSLGGWDEQFF. DNA for the CDR3: TGTGCCAGCAGTTTGGGTGGGTGGGATGAGCAGTTCTTC.

Many counts were recorded for this clonotype. The J gene is TRBJ1-3, the V gene TRBV3-1; unclear D gene. Germline loops: CDR1 LGHDT, CDR2 YNNKEL (reference sequence). The CDR3 consists of 13 residues. Trimming shortened V by 1 base and J by 4 bases, and 5 bases separated the two germline ends. The chain's CDR3 is CASSQANGNTIYF. CDR3 nucleotides: TGTGCCAGCAGCCAAGCGAACGGAAACACCATATATTTT. The full variable domain, rest sourced from reference TRBV3-1 and TRBJ1-3, is DTAVSQTPKYLVTQMGNDKSIKCEQNLGHDTMYWYKQDSKKFLKIMFSYNNKELIINETVPNRFSPKSPDKAHLNLHINSLELGDSAVYFCASSQANGNTIYFGEGSWLTVV.

The chain joins TRBV18 to TRBJ2-1, with D perhaps matching TRBD2 (5 bases). V lost 4 bases and J lost 4, with 20 bases in between. Germline V gene data show CDR1 as KGHSH and CDR2 as LQKENI. The CDR3 runs 17 residues. In nucleotides, the CDR3 is TGTGCCAGCTCACGTCCTCACATCGGAGGCCATTACAATGAGCAGTTCTTC. The encoded protein is CASSRPHIGGHYNEQFF.

This clonotype has at least ten counts. The gene calls are TRBV6-1 and TRBJ1-5; D is uncertain. The germline V gene encodes CDR1 MNHNS and CDR2 SASEGT. V shed 6 bases and J shed 0 bases, with 18 bases lying between them. The CDR3 is made up of 17 amino acids. The DNA for the CDR3 is TGTGCCAGCAGACCCCCTATGGCAGCAGATAGCAATCAGCCCCAGCATTTT. Translating gives CASRPPMAADSNQPQHF.

This clonotype showed up many times. The rearrangement links TRBV24-1 to TRBJ2-1, with 10 bases lining up with TRBD2. Germline V lookup: CDR1 KGHDR, CDR2 SFDVKD. This CDR3 region has 15 residues. V trimming: 5 bases; J trimming: 6 bases; junction bases outside the gene matches: 6. The CDR3 loop reads CATSVRLAGANEQFF. For the CDR3, the DNA is TGTGCCACCAGTGTCCGGCTAGCGGGAGCCAATGAGCAGTTCTTC.